This T cell receptor beta chain was documented in a study of blood T cell repertoires in COVID-19. Trimming stripped 3 bases from V and 7 bases from J, with 7 bases between. The CDR3 has 13 residues. Germline CDR1 ENHRY, CDR2 SYGVKD. Generated by immunoSEQ multiplex PCR, the TCRdb table keeps only in-frame clones and is missing some. The repertoire holds around 260,000 clones, with 70% to 90% as singletons. The TCR comes from a human donor in a cohort sampled during active COVID-19. V usage is TRBV10-3 and J usage is TRBJ1-6; a weak D match, TRBD1 (5 bases). The sample comprised peripheral blood. Written as DNA, the CDR3 is TGTGCCATCAGTGACGACAGAAATTCACCCCTCCACTTT. Its translation is CAISDDRNSPLHF.